The clone carrying this T cell receptor (beta chain) was recorded at least ten times. Germline V lookup: CDR1 SGHRS, CDR2 YFSETQ. Trimming shortened V by 5 bases and J by 3 bases, and 12 bases separated the two germline ends. This CDR3 has 13 amino acids. The time point denotes: newly diagnosed GD, antithyroid drugs for less than 3 months. TCR sequences were obtained from RNA taken from PBMCs. For TCR beta, libraries came from iRepertoire HTBI primers and Arm-PCR of CDR3 regions. TCRdb passed the multiplex PCR reads through MiXCR, listing each CDR3 protein once. In the table there are about 540,000 distinct CDR3 sequences, roughly 14% of which are singletons. The data derive from a study of regulatory T cells in long-lasting Graves disease. In addition, the sample was reused for a study of T cells in Graves' hyperthyroidism and ophthalmopathy. Per that study: Newly diagnosed hyperthyroidism, duration under 2 months, in patients aged 18 to 65.

The sequence was collected from a man aged 25 to 40 with Graves disease. Sequenced here: peripheral blood mononuclear cells (PBMCs), sampled at new diagnosis, from a patient treated with antithyroid drugs. The chain carries TRBV5-1 and TRBJ2-7, with TRBD1 as a possible D gene (5 bases). CDR3 region: CASRPDTYYEQYF. The CDR3 coding sequence is TGCGCCAGCAGACCGGACACCTACTACGAGCAGTACTTC.